These T cell receptor beta chains were read from a single sample in a study of T cells after yellow fever vaccination. TCRdb fed the 5' RACE reads into MiXCR, producing one record per CDR3 protein. The sample carries some 350,000 distinct CDR3 sequences, over 4% recorded once. The sample here was PBMCs, taken 5 days after the yellow fever booster vaccination. All receptors come from a man younger than 35 who received the YFV17D yellow fever vaccine. Each CDR3 is given with its conserved first and last residue. The D gene is left open where the match is weak. Expanded clones get a size class; other rows say once, few or many, or leave the size out.

cdr3_length clone_size j_call d_call v_call cdr3_nt cdr3_aa
18 few TRBJ1-1 . TRBV7-9 TGTGCCAGCAGCCTTCGGACGGCCTGGGGTAATAGCGACACTGAAGCTTTCTTT CASSLRTAWGNSDTEAFF
10 many TRBJ1-1 . TRBV7-9 TGTGCCAGCAGGGGACACGAAGCTTTCTTT CASRGHEAFF
14 few TRBJ2-3 . TRBV12-3/TRBV12-4 TGTGCCAGCAGTTTCCAGGCATCCACAGATACGCAGTATTTT CASSFQASTDTQYF
13 few TRBJ2-7 . TRBV6-2/TRBV6-3 TGTGCCAGCAGTTACTCGGTTTGGTACGAGCAGTACTTC CASSYSVWYEQYF
14 many TRBJ2-5 . TRBV7-2 TGTGCCAGCAGGGGCAGGGGTTTAGGAGAGACCCAGTACTTC CASRGRGLGETQYF
16 few TRBJ2-3 . TRBV20-1 TGCAGTGCTCGAGCCTCCAGCGGGCGGAGCACAGATACGCAGTATTTT CSARASSGRSTDTQYF
12 few TRBJ2-1 TRBD1 TRBV29-1 TGCAGCGCCGGGACAGGCCACAATGAGCAGTTCTTC CSAGTGHNEQFF
16 few TRBJ1-5 TRBD1 TRBV2 TGTGCCAGCAGCGAGGTCCTGGGACAGGCTAATCAGCCCCAGCATTTT CASSEVLGQANQPQHF
16 . TRBJ2-3 TRBD2 TRBV15 TGTGCCACCAGCCGGGGACTAGCGGGTCCTTCAGATACGCAGTATTTT CATSRGLAGPSDTQYF
13 few TRBJ1-1 . TRBV12-3/TRBV12-4 TGTGCCAGCACCCTCGGGCAAACAGAAAGAGCTTTCTTT CASTLGQTERAFF
14 few TRBJ2-3 . TRBV24-1 TGTGCCACAACTGCCGGGACACTCCTAGATACGCAGTATTTT CATTAGTLLDTQYF
14 few TRBJ2-2 . TRBV20-1 TGCAGTGCTAGGGGGGACACCCACACCGGGGAGCTGTTTTTT CSARGDTHTGELFF
13 many TRBJ1-4 TRBD1 TRBV19 TGTGCCAGTAGTAGACAGGGAACGGCTGAACTGTTTTTT CASSRQGTAELFF
13 many TRBJ1-2 TRBD1 TRBV20-1 TGCAGTGCTCCCGACAGGGACCTCTATGGCTACACCTTC CSAPDRDLYGYTF
14 many TRBJ2-1 . TRBV20-1 TGCAGTGCCAAGGCCCCTGGGCAGGACAATGAGCAGTTCTTC CSAKAPGQDNEQFF
15 many TRBJ2-3 . TRBV27 TGTGCCAGCAGCAGCCGGGAGACGTTGACAGATACGCAGTATTTT CASSSRETLTDTQYF
13 . TRBJ1-2 . TRBV6-5 TGTGCCAGCAGGCCCCCGGGTTACGATGGCTACACCTTC CASRPPGYDGYTF
16 . TRBJ2-5 TRBD2 TRBV28 TGTGCCAGCACCCCGCTAGCGGGGGGCTGGCAAGAGACCCAGTACTTC CASTPLAGGWQETQYF
16 few TRBJ2-3 TRBD2 TRBV9 TGTGCCAGCAGCCCCCCTAGCGGGGGGGGGACAGATACGCAGTATTTT CASSPPSGGGTDTQYF
13 . TRBJ1-1 . TRBV9 TGTGCCAGCAGCGTAGCCAGTAGCTCTGAAGCTTTCTTT CASSVASSSEAFF
16 few TRBJ2-2 . TRBV7-9 TGTGCCAGCAGCTTAGTAGCGGAGGCGAACACCGGGGAGCTGTTTTTT CASSLVAEANTGELFF
13 . TRBJ1-4 . TRBV7-2 TGTGCCAGCAGCCAACAGGGAGAGGAAAAACTGTTTTTT CASSQQGEEKLFF
14 many TRBJ1-2 . TRBV7-2 TGTGCCAGCAGCCCCCCCGGCGTGGACAATGGCTACACCTTC CASSPPGVDNGYTF
17 few TRBJ2-5 . TRBV5-1 TGCGCCAGCAGCCGCCCAACCGGGCAGGGAAAAAGAGAGACCCAGTACTTC CASSRPTGQGKRETQYF
14 many TRBJ1-1 TRBD1 TRBV6-5 TGTGCCAGCAGTTACCAGGGGGCTGGGACTGAAGCTTTCTTT CASSYQGAGTEAFF
13 . TRBJ1-2 . TRBV7-9 TGTGCCAGCACCCGAGCCGGGACCTATGGCTACACCTTC CASTRAGTYGYTF
14 few TRBJ1-6 . TRBV12-3/TRBV12-4 TGTGCCAGCAGTTTAGACAGTCTCTATTCACCCCTCCACTTT CASSLDSLYSPLHF
14 many TRBJ2-3 . TRBV7-2 TGTGCCAGCAGCTTATGGACGGGAACAGATACGCAGTATTTT CASSLWTGTDTQYF
14 few TRBJ2-5 . TRBV6-5 TGTGCCAGCACTCCCCCGACGCTGCCAGAGACCCAGTACTTC CASTPPTLPETQYF
14 many TRBJ2-1 TRBD1 TRBV27 TGTGCCAGCAAAAAAGGACAGGGCTACAATGAGCAGTTCTTC CASKKGQGYNEQFF
14 . TRBJ1-6 TRBD1 TRBV5-1 TGCGCCAGCAGCCAGGGGACAGAAGGGTCACCCCTCCACTTT CASSQGTEGSPLHF
14 . TRBJ2-1 . TRBV28 TGTGCCAGCACGGCCGGGAGCTCCTACAATGAGCAGTTCTTC CASTAGSSYNEQFF
13 many TRBJ1-2 . TRBV2 TGTGCCAGCAGTGAAGGGAACAGGGTAGGCTACACCTTC CASSEGNRVGYTF
14 . TRBJ1-2 . TRBV5-1 TGCGCCAGCAGCATACAGCCTGGGATCTATGGCTACACCTTC CASSIQPGIYGYTF
15 . TRBJ2-1 TRBD1 TRBV18 TGTGCCAGCTCAGCTCAACAGGGGTCCTACAATGAGCAGTTCTTC CASSAQQGSYNEQFF
15 many TRBJ2-2 TRBD1 TRBV5-1 TGCGCCAGCAGCTTGGCCAGGGGGCCCTCCGGGGAGCTGTTTTTT CASSLARGPSGELFF
14 many TRBJ2-2 . TRBV20-1 TGCAGTGCTAGGCGCTTAGTTGGCACCGGGGAGCTGTTTTTT CSARRLVGTGELFF
14 . TRBJ2-7 . TRBV27 TGTGCCAGCAGTTTGGACGGATTCTCCTACGAGCAGTACTTC CASSLDGFSYEQYF
14 . TRBJ1-6 . TRBV6-6 TGTGCCAGCTTCCCTCGGCAGGAGGCTGCCACCCTCCACTTT CASFPRQEAATLHF
14 few TRBJ2-3 TRBD1 TRBV6-5 TGTGCCAGCAGTGGACAGGGGGCAGTAGATACGCAGTATTTT CASSGQGAVDTQYF
14 few TRBJ2-2 . TRBV24-1 TGTGCCACCAGTGCGGGGGTGGACACCGGGGAGCTGTTTTTT CATSAGVDTGELFF
14 few TRBJ1-5 . TRBV7-2 TGTGCCAGCAGCCCCTCCCCTGCCAATCAGCCCCAGCATTTT CASSPSPANQPQHF
12 . TRBJ1-1 . TRBV12-5 TGTGCTAGTGCCCGGACGGGGGGTGAAGCTTTCTTT CASARTGGEAFF
13 . TRBJ1-1 . TRBV29-1 TGCAGCGTTCGAAGGTCCTTGAACACTGAAGCTTTCTTT CSVRRSLNTEAFF
16 few TRBJ1-5 . TRBV3-1 TGTGCCAGCAGCCAAAGACTCGGACAGAGCAATCAGCCCCAGCATTTT CASSQRLGQSNQPQHF
14 . TRBJ1-1 . TRBV3-1 TGTGCCAGCAGGAACTACATGGTTGGGACTGAAGCTTTCTTT CASRNYMVGTEAFF
16 . TRBJ2-2 TRBD2 TRBV7-9 TGTGCCAGCAACCCTGGACACCGGGGGGGCACCGGGGAGCTGTTTTTT CASNPGHRGGTGELFF
12 few TRBJ2-1 . TRBV5-4 TGTGCCAGCAGCTTGGGGTACAGTGAGCAGTTCTTC CASSLGYSEQFF
14 . TRBJ1-2 . TRBV4-1 TGCGCCAGCAGCCAAGCAGGGCAGAGCTATGGCTACACCTTC CASSQAGQSYGYTF
14 few TRBJ1-5 . TRBV28 TGTGCCAGCAGTTTCTCTCAACACAATCAGCCCCAGCATTTT CASSFSQHNQPQHF
13 . TRBJ1-4 . TRBV5-1 TGCGCCAGCAGCTCCATCCCCAATGAAAAACTGTTTTTT CASSSIPNEKLFF
14 . TRBJ1-5 TRBD1 TRBV10-3 TGTGCCATCAGTTGGGCAGGGGGGGATCAGCCCCAGCATTTT CAISWAGGDQPQHF
15 . TRBJ2-5 . TRBV5-1 TGCGCCAGCAGCTCGGGACTGGCCCTTCAAGAGACCCAGTACTTC CASSSGLALQETQYF